A selection of T cell receptor beta chains follows, all from one sample in a study of T cells in Graves' hyperthyroidism and ophthalmopathy. Each CDR3 protein is one row after TCRdb ran MiXCR on the multiplex PCR reads. The sample contains a few hundred thousand distinct CDR3 sequences, 15% of which appear only once. Sample: blood. All receptors come from a woman in her twenties or thirties with Graves' hyperthyroidism. Each CDR3 is given with its conserved first and last residue. Each record gives: V gene, J gene, D gene, clone size, CDR3 DNA, CDR3 protein. D genes are given only for firm matches. Clone sizes are given selectively: once, few, many, or a class where the clone is expanded.

v_gene: TRBV29-1
j_gene: TRBJ2-7
d_gene: TRBD1
abundance: -
CDR3nt: TGCAGCGTAGAACTGACAGGGGGACGGGTGCAGTACTTC
CDR3aa: CSVELTGGRVQYF

v_gene: TRBV28
j_gene: TRBJ1-1
d_gene: -
abundance: many
CDR3nt: TGTGCCAGCAGTTTTCAGGGAATGTACACTGAAGCTTTCTTT
CDR3aa: CASSFQGMYTEAFF

v_gene: TRBV3-1
j_gene: TRBJ1-2
d_gene: TRBD1
abundance: few
CDR3nt: TGTGCCAGCAGCCCGGGACAGGGGAGGGGCTACACCTTC
CDR3aa: CASSPGQGRGYTF

v_gene: TRBV12-3/TRBV12-4
j_gene: TRBJ2-7
d_gene: TRBD2
abundance: many
CDR3nt: TGTGCCAGCAGTCGAGGGGGACTAGCGTACGAGCAGTACTTC
CDR3aa: CASSRGGLAYEQYF

v_gene: TRBV11-2
j_gene: TRBJ2-1
d_gene: TRBD2
abundance: many
CDR3nt: TGTGCCAGCAGCTTAGAGGCTAGCGGGAGATTGGGAAATGAGCAGTTCTTC
CDR3aa: CASSLEASGRLGNEQFF

v_gene: TRBV20-1
j_gene: TRBJ1-4
d_gene: -
abundance: -
CDR3nt: TGCAGTGCTAGAGAATTTCTGGAAAAACTGTTTTTT
CDR3aa: CSAREFLEKLFF

v_gene: TRBV20-1
j_gene: TRBJ2-7
d_gene: TRBD2
abundance: many
CDR3nt: TGCAGTGCTCAGCGGGAGGTGGCCGAGCAGTACTTC
CDR3aa: CSAQREVAEQYF

v_gene: TRBV29-1
j_gene: TRBJ1-1
d_gene: -
abundance: once
CDR3nt: TGCAGCGCCAGCGGGGATATGAACACTGAAGCTTTCTTT
CDR3aa: CSASGDMNTEAFF

v_gene: TRBV18
j_gene: TRBJ1-1
d_gene: -
abundance: many
CDR3nt: TGTGCCAGCTCACCGATACCCAGGGGTGGCGGCACTGAAGCTTTCTTT
CDR3aa: CASSPIPRGGGTEAFF

v_gene: TRBV11-2
j_gene: TRBJ2-1
d_gene: -
abundance: few
CDR3nt: TGTGCCACCCAGTGGATGGTGGGGGAGCAGTTCTTC
CDR3aa: CATQWMVGEQFF

v_gene: TRBV10-3
j_gene: TRBJ2-1
d_gene: TRBD2
abundance: few
CDR3nt: TGTGCCATCAGACCCGCCGGGACTAGCAATGAGCAGTTCTTC
CDR3aa: CAIRPAGTSNEQFF

v_gene: TRBV7-2
j_gene: TRBJ2-1
d_gene: TRBD1
abundance: -
CDR3nt: TGTGCCAGCAGCTTAACAGGGGGTACATCGAATGAGCAGTTCTTC
CDR3aa: CASSLTGGTSNEQFF

v_gene: TRBV5-1
j_gene: TRBJ1-4
d_gene: -
abundance: -
CDR3nt: TGCGCCAGCAGCTTTGACAGTTCCTTCGCAACTAATGAAAAACTGTTTTTT
CDR3aa: CASSFDSSFATNEKLFF

v_gene: TRBV20-1
j_gene: TRBJ2-7
d_gene: TRBD2
abundance: -
CDR3nt: TGCAGTGCGAGCGCCCGGGACTACCGAAGCTACGAGCAGTACTTC
CDR3aa: CSASARDYRSYEQYF

v_gene: TRBV15
j_gene: TRBJ1-6
d_gene: -
abundance: -
CDR3nt: TGTGCCACCAGCAGAGTGGCAGAATCACCCCTCCACTTT
CDR3aa: CATSRVAESPLHF

v_gene: TRBV14
j_gene: TRBJ2-5
d_gene: -
abundance: many
CDR3nt: TGTGCCAGCAGCCAAGCCCGGGACCTATTGTACTTC
CDR3aa: CASSQARDLLYF

v_gene: TRBV7-9
j_gene: TRBJ1-1
d_gene: -
abundance: -
CDR3nt: TGTGCCAGCAGCTTAGGGGGGTCTATCCCGATGAACACTGAAGCTTTCTTT
CDR3aa: CASSLGGSIPMNTEAFF

v_gene: TRBV9
j_gene: TRBJ2-5
d_gene: TRBD1
abundance: few
CDR3nt: TGTGCCAGCAGCGTAGCTACCGGGACAGGGGAGACCCAGTACTTC
CDR3aa: CASSVATGTGETQYF

v_gene: TRBV12-3/TRBV12-4
j_gene: TRBJ2-1
d_gene: TRBD2
abundance: many
CDR3nt: TGTGCCAGCAGCCTTAGCGGGAGGGCCCTCTACAATGAGCAGTTCTTC
CDR3aa: CASSLSGRALYNEQFF

v_gene: TRBV24-1
j_gene: TRBJ2-1
d_gene: TRBD2
abundance: -
CDR3nt: TGTGCCACCAGTGATTTGGAATTATATATCCGGGAGGCTCGCCTAGAGCAGTTCTTC
CDR3aa: CATSDLELYIREARLEQFF

v_gene: TRBV3-1
j_gene: TRBJ1-1
d_gene: -
abundance: many
CDR3nt: TGTGCCAGCAGCCAAGATCTCAGGTACCCGAACACTGAAGCTTTCTTT
CDR3aa: CASSQDLRYPNTEAFF

v_gene: TRBV6-5
j_gene: TRBJ2-1
d_gene: -
abundance: many
CDR3nt: TGTGCCAGCAGTTACGCGGGGACCAACAATGAGCAGTTCTTC
CDR3aa: CASSYAGTNNEQFF

v_gene: TRBV20-1
j_gene: TRBJ2-5
d_gene: TRBD1
abundance: many
CDR3nt: TGCAGTGCTAGAGAAGACAGGGGTAGGAAGACCCAGTACTTC
CDR3aa: CSAREDRGRKTQYF

v_gene: TRBV27
j_gene: TRBJ1-4
d_gene: TRBD1
abundance: few
CDR3nt: TGTGCCAGCAGTCCCAGGACAGGGGGCGGTTCGATTGCTAATGAAAAACTGTTTTTT
CDR3aa: CASSPRTGGGSIANEKLFF

v_gene: TRBV15
j_gene: TRBJ1-5
d_gene: -
abundance: -
CDR3nt: TGTGCCACCAGCAGAGATATCCAGCCCCAGCATTTT
CDR3aa: CATSRDIQPQHF

v_gene: TRBV27
j_gene: TRBJ2-5
d_gene: -
abundance: -
CDR3nt: TGTGCCAGCAGTTTTCGCTCGGCGGGACTGACCCAGTACTTC
CDR3aa: CASSFRSAGLTQYF

v_gene: TRBV3-1
j_gene: TRBJ2-2
d_gene: -
abundance: many
CDR3nt: TGTGCCAGCAGCCAACGAACCGGGGAGCTGTTTTTT
CDR3aa: CASSQRTGELFF

v_gene: TRBV27
j_gene: TRBJ2-7
d_gene: TRBD1
abundance: many
CDR3nt: TGTGCCAGCAGTTTTGGACAGGCGTACTACGAGCAGTACTTC
CDR3aa: CASSFGQAYYEQYF

v_gene: TRBV6-1
j_gene: TRBJ2-7
d_gene: -
abundance: few
CDR3nt: TGTGCCACCCTTCTGGTAGACTTCTACGAGCAGTACTTC
CDR3aa: CATLLVDFYEQYF

v_gene: TRBV28
j_gene: TRBJ1-4
d_gene: TRBD1
abundance: -
CDR3nt: TGTGCCAGCAGTTACTCGGGAACAGGGGGGAATGAAAAACTGTTTTTT
CDR3aa: CASSYSGTGGNEKLFF

v_gene: TRBV3-1
j_gene: TRBJ1-2
d_gene: -
abundance: many
CDR3nt: TGTGCCAGCAGCTCCCCGCCGGGTATAAAGACAGAAAATAACTATGGCTACACCTTC
CDR3aa: CASSSPPGIKTENNYGYTF

v_gene: TRBV27
j_gene: TRBJ2-5
d_gene: -
abundance: many
CDR3nt: TGTGCCAGCAGTTTCGGTTTTGGGAAGTCCCAGTACTTC
CDR3aa: CASSFGFGKSQYF

v_gene: TRBV5-1
j_gene: TRBJ2-3
d_gene: TRBD2
abundance: few
CDR3nt: TGCGCCAGCAGCTTGGTGGGCCTAGCGGGAGGGTCTAGCACAGATACGCAGTATTTT
CDR3aa: CASSLVGLAGGSSTDTQYF

v_gene: TRBV27
j_gene: TRBJ1-2
d_gene: -
abundance: many
CDR3nt: TGTGCCAGCAGTTATCGGCAGGGGTCCTATGGCTACACCTTC
CDR3aa: CASSYRQGSYGYTF

v_gene: TRBV7-8
j_gene: TRBJ2-3
d_gene: -
abundance: -
CDR3nt: TGTGCCAGCAGCTTGCAGGTGTGGGCTCCCACGAATACGCAGTATTTT
CDR3aa: CASSLQVWAPTNTQYF

v_gene: TRBV30
j_gene: TRBJ1-2
d_gene: TRBD1
abundance: -
CDR3nt: TGTGCCTGGAATGCCGGACAGGGTGGTGGAGGCTACACCTTC
CDR3aa: CAWNAGQGGGGYTF

v_gene: TRBV7-2
j_gene: TRBJ1-2
d_gene: -
abundance: many
CDR3nt: TGTGCCAGCAGACGAACTGGCGGATATGGCTACACCTTC
CDR3aa: CASRRTGGYGYTF

v_gene: TRBV9
j_gene: TRBJ2-6
d_gene: -
abundance: few
CDR3nt: TGTGCCAGCAGCCCCATGTCTGGGGCCAACGTCCTGACTTTC
CDR3aa: CASSPMSGANVLTF

v_gene: TRBV29-1
j_gene: TRBJ2-2
d_gene: TRBD2
abundance: many
CDR3nt: TGCAGCGTCGGGGAGGGCGCAACCTCCGGGGAGCTGTTTTTT
CDR3aa: CSVGEGATSGELFF

v_gene: TRBV12-3/TRBV12-4
j_gene: TRBJ2-3
d_gene: TRBD2
abundance: many
CDR3nt: TGTGCCAGCATTGGTAGCGGGAGGGCCCTCGGCACAGATACGCAGTATTTT
CDR3aa: CASIGSGRALGTDTQYF

v_gene: TRBV28
j_gene: TRBJ2-3
d_gene: -
abundance: many
CDR3nt: TGTGCCAGCAGTTTATTCCCAGATACGCAGTATTTT
CDR3aa: CASSLFPDTQYF

v_gene: TRBV6-1
j_gene: TRBJ2-7
d_gene: -
abundance: many
CDR3nt: TGTGCCAGCCTCTCTGGCGGAACCTACGAGCAGTACTTC
CDR3aa: CASLSGGTYEQYF

v_gene: TRBV10-3
j_gene: TRBJ2-2
d_gene: -
abundance: -
CDR3nt: TGTGCCATCAGTGAACTAACCACCGGCCGTTCGAACACCGGGGAGCTGTTTTTT
CDR3aa: CAISELTTGRSNTGELFF

v_gene: TRBV6-5
j_gene: TRBJ2-1
d_gene: TRBD1
abundance: few
CDR3nt: TGTGCCAGCAGTTACTCGAGGGACAGGGGTGCTTGGGATGAGCAGTTCTTC
CDR3aa: CASSYSRDRGAWDEQFF

v_gene: TRBV12-3/TRBV12-4
j_gene: TRBJ1-3
d_gene: TRBD1
abundance: few
CDR3nt: TGTGCCAGCAGTCCCCGCACAGGGGCCGGAAACACCATATATTTT
CDR3aa: CASSPRTGAGNTIYF

v_gene: TRBV3-1
j_gene: TRBJ2-3
d_gene: -
abundance: many
CDR3nt: TGTGCCAGCAGCCCCGTTAGCGGCCGAGAGGCAGATACGCAGTATTTT
CDR3aa: CASSPVSGREADTQYF

v_gene: TRBV6-1
j_gene: TRBJ2-3
d_gene: -
abundance: -
CDR3nt: TGTGCCAGCGGCAGGGGAGGGGTGACTAGCACAGATACGCAGTATTTT
CDR3aa: CASGRGGVTSTDTQYF

v_gene: TRBV25-1
j_gene: TRBJ2-1
d_gene: TRBD2
abundance: few
CDR3nt: TGTGCCAGCAGAGAAACTAGCGGGAGTACAATGGGGGAGTTCTTC
CDR3aa: CASRETSGSTMGEFF

v_gene: TRBV27
j_gene: TRBJ1-2
d_gene: -
abundance: -
CDR3nt: TGTGCCAGCACCCTAACCGGATCTCCGATGGGGAGCGGCTATGGCTACACCTTC
CDR3aa: CASTLTGSPMGSGYGYTF

v_gene: TRBV12-3/TRBV12-4
j_gene: TRBJ2-2
d_gene: -
abundance: many
CDR3nt: TGTGCCAGCAGTTCACCCAACACCGGGGAGCTGTTTTTT
CDR3aa: CASSSPNTGELFF

v_gene: TRBV6-1
j_gene: TRBJ2-7
d_gene: TRBD1
abundance: few
CDR3nt: TGTGCCAGCACCCTCGATCTGGGACAGCCCTTCTACGAGCAGTACTTC
CDR3aa: CASTLDLGQPFYEQYF

v_gene: TRBV18
j_gene: TRBJ2-7
d_gene: TRBD1
abundance: many
CDR3nt: TGTGCCAGCACCCAACCGGGACAGGTAAACGAGCAGTACTTC
CDR3aa: CASTQPGQVNEQYF

v_gene: TRBV20-1
j_gene: TRBJ1-5
d_gene: -
abundance: many
CDR3nt: TGCAGTGCTCCTGACGGGACGGTCAATCAGCCCCAGCATTTT
CDR3aa: CSAPDGTVNQPQHF

v_gene: TRBV5-6
j_gene: TRBJ2-7
d_gene: -
abundance: -
CDR3nt: TGTGCCAGCAGCTTGGTCGGGGCACCTGCCTACGAGCAGTACTTC
CDR3aa: CASSLVGAPAYEQYF

v_gene: TRBV28
j_gene: TRBJ2-1
d_gene: TRBD2
abundance: -
CDR3nt: TGTGCCAGCAGTACTGAACCCCTCGGACTAGCGGGAACCCACTCCTACAATGAGCAGTTCTTC
CDR3aa: CASSTEPLGLAGTHSYNEQFF